These T cell receptor beta chains were read from a single sample in a study of cytotoxic CD8 clonotypes in ibrutinib-treated CLL. Here immunoSEQ multiplex PCR was the method, and the copy in TCRdb shows in-frame clones only, minus some. Here the sample spans more than 110,000 clones, 65% to 85% being singletons. This sample comprised PBMCs, obtained after 36 months of ibrutinib treatment. The receptor source for this set is a human donor with chronic lymphocytic leukemia. Both conserved end residues are part of each CDR3. Each record gives: V gene, D gene, J gene, clone size, CDR3 DNA, CDR3 protein. The D gene is left open where the match is weak. Clone size is stated in some rows and not others, as once, few, many or a class when expanded.

V gene: TRBV29-1; D gene: .; J gene: TRBJ1-1; clone size: .; CDR3 DNA: TGCAGCGTAGGCCCGGGCCTTAAGGTTCCCACATTATTT; CDR3 protein: CSVGPGLKVPTLF
V gene: TRBV5-1; D gene: TRBD2; J gene: TRBJ2-5; clone size: .; CDR3 DNA: TGCGCCAGCAGCTTAACGGCTAGCGGAGAGACCCAGTACTTC; CDR3 protein: CASSLTASGETQYF
V gene: TRBV5-1; D gene: .; J gene: TRBJ2-7; clone size: few; CDR3 DNA: TGCGCCAGCAGCTTGCTCAGTACCTACGAGCAGTACTTC; CDR3 protein: CASSLLSTYEQYF
V gene: TRBV21-1; D gene: .; J gene: TRBJ2-7; clone size: .; CDR3 DNA: TGTGCCAGCAGCAAAGTTTGGGGATCCGAGCAGTACTTC; CDR3 protein: CASSKVWGSEQYF
V gene: TRBV30; D gene: .; J gene: TRBJ1-4; clone size: once; CDR3 DNA: TGTGCCTGGAGCCTCCTCGCAGGTGAAAAACTGTTTTTT; CDR3 protein: CAWSLLAGEKLFF
V gene: TRBV5-1; D gene: .; J gene: TRBJ2-7; clone size: many; CDR3 DNA: TGCGCCAGCAGCAACGGAGACAGCTACGAGCAGTACTTC; CDR3 protein: CASSNGDSYEQYF
V gene: TRBV10-3; D gene: TRBD1; J gene: TRBJ1-2; clone size: .; CDR3 DNA: TGTGCCATCAGCAGGGGGCAGGTCTATGGCTACACCTTC; CDR3 protein: CAISRGQVYGYTF
V gene: TRBV11-1; D gene: TRBD1; J gene: TRBJ1-1; clone size: once; CDR3 DNA: TGTGCCAGCAGCTCAGACAGGGAGCGACGCTCTGAAGCTTTCTTT; CDR3 protein: CASSSDRERRSEAFF
V gene: TRBV25-1; D gene: .; J gene: TRBJ2-6; clone size: .; CDR3 DNA: TGTGCCAGCGGCGCTTATGGTGGGGCCAACGTCCTGACTTTC; CDR3 protein: CASGAYGGANVLTF
V gene: TRBV28; D gene: .; J gene: TRBJ2-7; clone size: .; CDR3 DNA: TGTGCCAGCACCCTAATTCCCGGTGAGCAGTACTTC; CDR3 protein: CASTLIPGEQYF
V gene: TRBV10-3; D gene: .; J gene: TRBJ1-5; clone size: .; CDR3 DNA: TGTGCCATCAGTGAGTCCGGGGCCGGCCAGCATTTT; CDR3 protein: CAISESGAGQHF
V gene: TRBV6-6; D gene: .; J gene: TRBJ1-5; clone size: .; CDR3 DNA: TGTGCCAGCAGCCCCGCCGGGTCCAATCAGCCCCAGCATTTT; CDR3 protein: CASSPAGSNQPQHF
V gene: TRBV4-1; D gene: .; J gene: TRBJ2-7; clone size: once; CDR3 DNA: TGCGCCAGCAGCCAAGATAAAGGTCAGGGACGCGACGAGCAGTACTTC; CDR3 protein: CASSQDKGQGRDEQYF
V gene: TRBV6-1; D gene: .; J gene: TRBJ2-7; clone size: .; CDR3 DNA: TGTGCCAGCACCAGAGGTACAGGTGGGTACTTC; CDR3 protein: CASTRGTGGYF
V gene: TRBV11-1; D gene: .; J gene: TRBJ2-1; clone size: once; CDR3 DNA: TGTGCCAGCAGCTTAGCGCAGTTTAGCTCCTACAATGAGCAGTTCTTC; CDR3 protein: CASSLAQFSSYNEQFF
V gene: TRBV6-5; D gene: .; J gene: TRBJ1-5; clone size: .; CDR3 DNA: TGTGCCAGCAGTTACAAAGGGGTTGGCAATCAGCCCCAGCATTTT; CDR3 protein: CASSYKGVGNQPQHF
V gene: TRBV29-1; D gene: .; J gene: TRBJ1-1; clone size: .; CDR3 DNA: TGCAGCGTTGTCAGGACCCTAATGAACACTGAAGCTTTCTTT; CDR3 protein: CSVVRTLMNTEAFF
V gene: TRBV5-4; D gene: .; J gene: TRBJ2-7; clone size: .; CDR3 DNA: TGTGCCAGCAGTAAGGGTCTGTCCTACGAGCAGTACTTC; CDR3 protein: CASSKGLSYEQYF
V gene: TRBV2; D gene: TRBD1; J gene: TRBJ1-5; clone size: few; CDR3 DNA: TGTGCCAGCACCTTGGACAGGGGTGAGTGGCCCCAGCATTTT; CDR3 protein: CASTLDRGEWPQHF
V gene: TRBV27; D gene: .; J gene: TRBJ1-1; clone size: .; CDR3 DNA: TGTGCCAGCATTTACCACCCAGACAGGCTGAACACTGAAGCTTTCTTT; CDR3 protein: CASIYHPDRLNTEAFF
V gene: TRBV7-9; D gene: .; J gene: TRBJ2-3; clone size: few; CDR3 DNA: TGTGCCAGCAGCCTAACAAGCAGGACAGATACGCAGTATTTT; CDR3 protein: CASSLTSRTDTQYF
V gene: TRBV4-1; D gene: .; J gene: TRBJ1-1; clone size: .; CDR3 DNA: TGCGCCAGCAGCCAAGGGGATACTGAAGCTTTCTTT; CDR3 protein: CASSQGDTEAFF
V gene: TRBV18; D gene: .; J gene: TRBJ1-5; clone size: .; CDR3 DNA: TGTGCCAGCTCCGCGATAGGGCATCAGCCCCAGCATTTT; CDR3 protein: CASSAIGHQPQHF
V gene: TRBV11-3; D gene: TRBD2; J gene: TRBJ2-3; clone size: .; CDR3 DNA: TGTGCCAGCAGCTCCGGGACTATTAGTACAGATACGCAGTATTTT; CDR3 protein: CASSSGTISTDTQYF
V gene: TRBV5-6; D gene: .; J gene: TRBJ2-7; clone size: .; CDR3 DNA: TGTGCCAGCAGCTCGTCGGGCCAGCCTTGGGGGGAGCAGTACTTC; CDR3 protein: CASSSSGQPWGEQYF
V gene: TRBV21-1; D gene: .; J gene: TRBJ2-7; clone size: few; CDR3 DNA: TGTGCCAGCAGCAGGCCGGGACACCAAGACTACGAGCAGTACTTC; CDR3 protein: CASSRPGHQDYEQYF
V gene: TRBV11-2; D gene: .; J gene: TRBJ2-4; clone size: .; CDR3 DNA: TGTGCCAGCAGCTGGGCGGGTGACAGCCTTGACATTCAGTACTTC; CDR3 protein: CASSWAGDSLDIQYF
V gene: TRBV2; D gene: .; J gene: TRBJ1-2; clone size: few; CDR3 DNA: TGTGCCACGTCACAGGGATCTGATGGCTACACCTTC; CDR3 protein: CATSQGSDGYTF
V gene: TRBV27; D gene: .; J gene: TRBJ2-1; clone size: few; CDR3 DNA: TGTGCCAGCAGTTTAACAGGGAATTTCAATGAGCAGTTCTTC; CDR3 protein: CASSLTGNFNEQFF
V gene: TRBV27; D gene: .; J gene: TRBJ1-4; clone size: .; CDR3 DNA: TGTGCCAGCAGTTTTATCGCGGGAAGGGATGAAAAACTGTTTTTT; CDR3 protein: CASSFIAGRDEKLFF
V gene: TRBV4-1; D gene: .; J gene: TRBJ1-2; clone size: .; CDR3 DNA: TGCGCCAGCAGCCAAGATGTCGGCTTTAACTATGGCTACACCTTC; CDR3 protein: CASSQDVGFNYGYTF
V gene: TRBV7-9; D gene: TRBD2; J gene: TRBJ2-3; clone size: .; CDR3 DNA: TGTGCCAGCAGCCCTCGGGGGGGCGGCGATACGCAGTATTTT; CDR3 protein: CASSPRGGGDTQYF
V gene: TRBV27; D gene: .; J gene: TRBJ2-2; clone size: .; CDR3 DNA: TGTGCCAGCAGTCGGTCGGCAGGGTACACCGGGGAGCTGTTTTTT; CDR3 protein: CASSRSAGYTGELFF
V gene: TRBV5-1; D gene: TRBD2; J gene: TRBJ2-3; clone size: .; CDR3 DNA: TGCGCCAGCAGCGGAGCTGGACTAGCGGCTAGCACAGATACGCAGTATTTT; CDR3 protein: CASSGAGLAASTDTQYF
V gene: TRBV5-6; D gene: TRBD1; J gene: TRBJ1-2; clone size: few; CDR3 DNA: TGTGCCAGCAGCCCCGGGGGACAGGGCTATGGCTACACCTTC; CDR3 protein: CASSPGGQGYGYTF
V gene: TRBV19; D gene: .; J gene: TRBJ2-7; clone size: once; CDR3 DNA: TGTGCCAGTAGTACCCCGCCTTCCTACGAGCAGTACTTC; CDR3 protein: CASSTPPSYEQYF
V gene: TRBV5-1; D gene: .; J gene: TRBJ1-5; clone size: .; CDR3 DNA: TGCGCCAGCAGCTTGGCCGGAGGAGGGCGGCTCACCAATAGCAATCAGCCCCAGCATTTT; CDR3 protein: CASSLAGGGRLTNSNQPQHF
V gene: TRBV28; D gene: .; J gene: TRBJ1-1; clone size: .; CDR3 DNA: TGTGCCAGCAGTTTAACCGCCAGGGGAAACACTGAAGCTTTCTTT; CDR3 protein: CASSLTARGNTEAFF
V gene: TRBV5-1; D gene: TRBD2; J gene: TRBJ2-1; clone size: .; CDR3 DNA: TGCGCCAGCAGCTTGGCTAGCGGGGGAGGAAAAGAGCAGTTCTTC; CDR3 protein: CASSLASGGGKEQFF
V gene: TRBV6-6; D gene: .; J gene: TRBJ1-2; clone size: .; CDR3 DNA: TGTGCCAGCACCGGGGCAAGCTATGGCTACACCTTC; CDR3 protein: CASTGASYGYTF
V gene: TRBV25-1; D gene: .; J gene: TRBJ2-5; clone size: .; CDR3 DNA: TGTGCCAGCAGTGGGCGGGCGGTGGGAACGGAGACCCAGTACTTC; CDR3 protein: CASSGRAVGTETQYF
V gene: TRBV6-6; D gene: .; J gene: TRBJ1-5; clone size: few; CDR3 DNA: TGTGCCAGCAGCAATGGAGGTAGGGGCAATCAGCCCCAGCATTTT; CDR3 protein: CASSNGGRGNQPQHF
V gene: TRBV18; D gene: .; J gene: TRBJ1-1; clone size: .; CDR3 DNA: TGTGCCAGCTCACCACCGTCCCAGAACACTGAAGCTTTCTTT; CDR3 protein: CASSPPSQNTEAFF
V gene: TRBV19; D gene: TRBD2; J gene: TRBJ2-1; clone size: .; CDR3 DNA: TGTGCCAGTAGTTTTCGACAGGGAGGGACTAGCGCGGTAAATGAGCAGTTCTTC; CDR3 protein: CASSFRQGGTSAVNEQFF
V gene: TRBV15; D gene: .; J gene: TRBJ2-3; clone size: once; CDR3 DNA: TGTGCCACCAGCAGAGATTCAACGGGAACAGATACGCAGTATTTT; CDR3 protein: CATSRDSTGTDTQYF
V gene: TRBV6-1; D gene: .; J gene: TRBJ1-5; clone size: .; CDR3 DNA: TGTGCCAGCAGTGAAGCTCGGGTCAATCAGCCCCAGCATTTT; CDR3 protein: CASSEARVNQPQHF
V gene: TRBV30; D gene: .; J gene: TRBJ2-7; clone size: .; CDR3 DNA: TGTGCCTGGAGTGTAGTACATTTCGAGCAGTACTTC; CDR3 protein: CAWSVVHFEQYF
V gene: TRBV6-6; D gene: .; J gene: TRBJ2-7; clone size: once; CDR3 DNA: TGTGCCAGCAGTTACGGCGGGTCCTACGAGCAGTACTTC; CDR3 protein: CASSYGGSYEQYF
V gene: TRBV9; D gene: TRBD1; J gene: TRBJ2-5; clone size: .; CDR3 DNA: TGTGCCAGCAATCGGGACAGGAAACAAGAGACCCAGTACTTC; CDR3 protein: CASNRDRKQETQYF
V gene: TRBV5-1; D gene: .; J gene: TRBJ1-2; clone size: .; CDR3 DNA: TGCGCCAGCAGCTTGCCAGGCCCGAACTATGGCTACACCTTC; CDR3 protein: CASSLPGPNYGYTF
V gene: TRBV11-1; D gene: TRBD2; J gene: TRBJ2-7; clone size: .; CDR3 DNA: TGTGCCAGCAGTCCAGCGGGGGGCTACGAGCAGTACTTC; CDR3 protein: CASSPAGGYEQYF